The source of this T cell receptor beta chain is a study of blood T cell repertoires in COVID-19. Study-level information: The cDNA or gDNA used as material had been derived from T cells, B-cell-depleted T cells, or PBMCs.

The germline V gene encodes CDR1 MNHNS and CDR2 SASEGT. Trimming pared 2 bases from V and 6 bases from J, leaving 19 bases between. There are 16 residues in the CDR3. In the study's own analysis: Amplification with reference gene primers provided the estimates of nucleated cell counts. Method: immunoSEQ multiplex PCR; TCRdb's copy keeps in-frame clones and lacks some. The V and J calls and clone size are taken from that table; D and trimming were inferred from the DNA. Among about 220,000 clones listed, 80% to 85% were seen once. Material for sequencing was peripheral blood. This clonotype was obtained from an older woman who had recovered from COVID-19. The V gene is TRBV6-1, the J gene TRBJ1-1; TRBD1 is a possible D gene (6 bases). The CDR3 sequence: CASSEWLGQGSPEAFF. In DNA, the CDR3 is TGTGCCAGCAGTGAATGGCTTGGGCAGGGGTCCCCTGAAGCTTTCTTT.